This T cell receptor (beta chain) emerged from a study of blood T cell repertoires in COVID-19. Study information: The United States, Italy and Spain provided the acute and convalescent COVID-19 samples. The analysed material was cDNA or gDNA that came from T cells, B-cell-depleted T cells, or PBMCs.

Original processing notes: How many nucleated cells were present was estimated from reference gene primer amplification. Produced via immunoSEQ multiplex PCR; TCRdb's table is partial and in-frame only. V and J calls and clone size are those listed in that table; D and trimming were worked out from the DNA. Among 90,000 to 95,000 clones, just over 85% were seen once, and the ten largest hold 7.5% to 9.5%. The CDR3 is 15 amino acids. V lost 4 bases, J lost 7 bases, and 7 bases stayed unmatched. Germline V CDR1 and CDR2: MGHRA, YSYEKL. V gene TRBV4-1 combines with J gene TRBJ2-7; 13 bases line up with TRBD2. Sequencing used peripheral blood. The TCR sequence derives from a woman in her seventies with acute or convalescent COVID-19. The CDR3 DNA follows: TGCGCCAGCAGCCGAGGGACTAGCGGGACGGGAGAGCAGTACTTC. The encoded protein is CASSRGTSGTGEQYF.